This TCR beta chain derives from a study of T cell responses to AZD1222 COVID-19 vaccine. Samples with a second dose at about 4 or about 12 weeks were pooled together. On this clone itself: Its antigen is still unknown.

Generated by immunoSEQ multiplex PCR, the TCRdb table keeps only in-frame clones and is missing some. The sample yields tens of thousands of clones, 89% seen once. Study-wide points: Donors were chiefly white British, with a greater number of females, and clonal diversity was perhaps underestimated. As reported, nearly half of all spike-specific TCRs target variant regions that are unmutated. When two AZD1222 doses had been given, Spike-specific TCR breadth and depth rose.

Per germline, CDR1 SGHTA and CDR2 FQGNSA. With V trimmed by 3 bases and J by 6 bases, 5 bases remained unmatched. The CDR3 consists of 15 residues. The specimen comprised peripheral blood, sampled 28 days after the second AZD1222 dose. The TCR originated in an adult who received the AZD1222 COVID-19 vaccine. The gene calls are TRBV7-2 and TRBJ2-1, with 10 nucleotides matching TRBD2. The CDR3 sequence is CASSLASGSFNEQFF. In DNA, the CDR3 is TGTGCCAGCAGCTTGGCTAGCGGGAGCTTCAATGAGCAGTTCTTC.